The next 26 T cell receptor beta chains were all read from a single sample in a study of T cells in Graves' hyperthyroidism and ophthalmopathy. Using RNA transcripts as the source, TCR beta CDR3 regions were amplified. An initial round of RT-PCR targeting the TCR CDR3 relied on the HTBI primer set. TCRdb processed the multiplex PCR reads anew with MiXCR; each CDR3 protein has one entry. The sample holds nearly 600,000 distinct CDR3 sequences, approximately 15% seen once. Specimen: blood. Receptors originate from a young woman with Graves' ophthalmopathy.

This clonotype was seen a single time. This chain joins TRBV28 and TRBJ2-2; possibly TRBD2 for D (7 bases). With 5 bases removed from V and 7 bases from J, the gap between germline ends came to 14 bases. The CDR3 extends over 14 amino acids. The germline gives CDR1 MDHEN, CDR2 SYDVKM. CDR3 sequence: CASSAPGGHGELFF. The CDR3 region has the DNA TGTGCCAGCAGTGCCCCGGGGGGCCACGGGGAGCTGTTTTTT.

Many counts were recorded for this clonotype. The J gene is TRBJ2-3, the V gene TRBV7-3; 11 nucleotides agree with TRBD2. CDR3 length: 19 residues. The ends lost 0 bases at V and 6 bases at J; junction bases unmatched: 14. Germline CDR1 and CDR2: SGHTA and FQGTGA. The DNA for the CDR3 is TGTGCCAGCAGCTTAACGCGGGAGACTAGCGGGAAAACGGGGGATACGCAGTATTTT. This translates into CASSLTRETSGKTGDTQYF.

This clonotype was detected a few times. V gene TRBV5-1 combines with J gene TRBJ1-6; 7 bases map to TRBD1. CDR1 is SGHRS and CDR2 is YFSETQ in the germline V gene. With 2 bases clipped from V and 4 bases from J, the junction kept 6 bases outside the gene matches. This CDR3 has 16 residues. CDR3 DNA: TGCGCCAGCAGCTTATCCGGACAGGAGTATAATTCACCCCTCCACTTT. Its protein is CASSLSGQEYNSPLHF.

This clonotype was observed at least ten times. The chain joins TRBV11-1 to TRBJ2-1; TRBD2 aligns across 7 bases. V was pared by 4 bases and J by 0 bases, with 9 bases of the junction left unmatched. The V gene's germline CDR1 is SGHAT and CDR2 FQDESV (reference sequence). The CDR3 extends over 17 amino acids. For the CDR3, the DNA is TGTGCCAGCAGCTCCTTAGCGGGCCTAAGCTCCTACAATGAGCAGTTCTTC. It translates to CASSSLAGLSSYNEQFF. Variable domain in full (rest from reference TRBV11-1 and TRBJ2-1): EAEVAQSPRYKITEKSQAVAFWCDPISGHATLYWYRQILGQGPELLVQFQDESVVDDSQLPKDRFSAERLKGVDSTLKIQPAELGDSAMYLCASSSLAGLSSYNEQFFGPGTRLTVL.

A remark on this clonotype: A read error may be the cause here, since a much bigger clone is one base away. The chain combines TRBV27 with TRBJ2-1; D unclear. CDR1 is MNHEY and CDR2 is SMNVEV in the germline V gene (reference sequence). The CDR3 length is 13 residues. The V and J ends lost 4 bases and 2 bases respectively, with 6 bases between them. The CDR3: CASSYRAYNEQFF. The CDR3 DNA sequence: TGTGCCAGCAGTTACCGGGCCTACAATGAGCAGTTCTTC.

This clonotype was detected ten times or more. This sequence joins TRBV28 and TRBJ2-6, with a possible D match to TRBD2 (5 bases). From germline, CDR1 is MDHEN and CDR2 SYDVKM. The CDR3 is 16 amino acids. V was pared by 6 bases and J by 3 bases, with 15 bases between. Here the CDR3 reads CASRSREGSGANVLTF. As DNA, the CDR3 is TGTGCCAGCAGGTCCCGAGAGGGTAGTGGGGCCAACGTCCTGACTTTC.

This clonotype was counted many times. This sequence joins TRBV28 and TRBJ2-2, with D possibly matching TRBD1 (6 bases). Trimming removed 5 bases at V and 3 bases at J, with 10 bases between. Per germline, CDR1 MDHEN and CDR2 SYDVKM. The CDR3 is 14 amino acids. The CDR3: CASSPRGYTGELFF. The CDR3 region has the DNA TGTGCCAGCAGTCCTAGGGGGTACACCGGGGAGCTGTTTTTT.

This clonotype was seen many times. This sequence joins TRBV30 and TRBJ1-1; 7 bases are shared with TRBD1. The ends lost 5 bases at V and 1 base at J; junction bases unmatched: 7. Germline CDR1 is GTSNPN and CDR2 is SVGIG (reference sequence). This CDR3 contains 14 residues. The CDR3 DNA follows: TGTGCCTGGGGAACAGGGGTCCAGAACACTGAAGCTTTCTTT. Translation gives CAWGTGVQNTEAFF.

The J gene is TRBJ2-6, the V gene TRBV2; 7 positions agree with TRBD1. The CDR3 has 17 residues. The ends lost 6 bases at V and 0 bases at J; junction bases unmatched: 8. Germline CDR1 reads SNHLY; CDR2 reads FYNNEI. CDR3 in amino acids: CASRVPRDSSGANVLTF. The CDR3, as DNA: TGTGCCAGCAGAGTCCCCCGGGACAGCTCTGGGGCCAACGTCCTGACTTTC. The full variable domain, in which reference TRBV2 and TRBJ2-6 provide the parts outside the CDR3, is EPEVTQTPSHQVTQMGQEVILRCVPISNHLYFYWYRQILGQKVEFLVSFYNNEISEKSEIFDDQFSVERPDGSNFTLKIRSTKLEDSAMYFCASRVPRDSSGANVLTFGAGSRLTVL.

The chain links TRBV14 to TRBJ1-1; the D is unclear. Trimming left V 1 base short and J 7 bases short, with 13 bases between. This CDR3 contains 14 residues. Looked up from germline, CDR1 is SGHDN and CDR2 is FVKESK. The CDR3 reads CASSQGALEFEAFF. CDR3 bases: TGTGCCAGCAGCCAAGGAGCCCTCGAGTTTGAAGCTTTCTTT.

This clonotype was counted ten times or more. The rearrangement joins TRBV3-1 to TRBJ1-5, with D possibly matching TRBD1 (5 bases). Germline values: CDR1 LGHDT, CDR2 YNNKEL (reference sequence). V dropped 1 base and J dropped 1 base, with 8 bases sitting between them. This CDR3 has 15 residues. Here the CDR3 reads CASSQVQGSNQPQHF. In nucleotides, the CDR3 is TGTGCCAGCAGCCAAGTTCAGGGCAGCAATCAGCCCCAGCATTTT.

Details on this clonotype: This clone may be a read error of a much larger clone one base away. The chain couples TRBV6-1 to TRBJ1-4; tentative D call: TRBD1 (6 bases). The germline V and J ends were trimmed by 5 bases and 3 bases, with 13 bases remaining between them. Germline-derived CDR1 and CDR2 are MNHNS and SASEGT. CDR3 length: 15 amino acids. CDR3 DNA sequence: TGTGCCAGCAGTCTCTGGACAGAGGCTAATGAAAAACTGTTTTTT. Amino acids: CASSLWTEANEKLFF.

This clonotype was detected ten times or more. The chain uses TRBV28 and TRBJ1-1; TRBD1 matches 10 bases. The CDR3 consists of 15 residues. Germline lookup yields CDR1 MDHEN and CDR2 SYDVKM. J was trimmed by 5 bases and V by 7 bases; bases with no gene match: 10. CDR3 region: CASTTTGTGDTEAFF. In nucleotides, the CDR3 is TGTGCCAGCACCACCACCGGGACAGGGGATACTGAAGCTTTCTTT.

The chain employs TRBV12-3 or TRBV12-4 and TRBJ2-1, with a weak D call TRBD1 (6 bases). V was trimmed by 3 bases and J by 5 bases, leaving 14 bases between them. The length of the CDR3 is 15 residues. The CDR3 nucleotides are TGTGCCAGCAGTTTCCTACAGGGAGACAACAATGAGCAGTTCTTC. This sequence encodes CASSFLQGDNNEQFF.

This clonotype appeared many times. This chain connects TRBV28 to TRBJ2-7, with a possible D match to TRBD1 (6 bases). V was pared by 5 bases and J by 0 bases, with 17 bases between. From germline, CDR1 is MDHEN and CDR2 SYDVKM. This CDR3 contains 16 residues. This chain's CDR3 is CASSRGLRDNSYEQYF. The CDR3 region has the DNA TGTGCCAGCAGTAGGGGTCTCCGGGACAACTCCTACGAGCAGTACTTC.

This clonotype has ten or more counts. The V call is TRBV30, the J call TRBJ1-5; tentatively, D is TRBD1 (5 bases). V shed 3 bases and J shed 3 bases, with 9 bases lying between them. From germline, CDR1 is GTSNPN and CDR2 SVGIG (reference sequence). The CDR3 runs to 13 residues. The CDR3 sequence: CAWSTGHNQPQHF. In DNA, the CDR3 is TGTGCCTGGAGCACAGGTCACAATCAGCCCCAGCATTTT. Using reference TRBV30 and TRBJ1-5 for the parts outside the CDR3, the full variable domain is SQTIHQWPATLVQPVGSPLSLECTVEGTSNPNLYWYRQAAGRGLQLLFYSVGIGQISSEVPQNLSASRPQDRQFILSSKKLLLSDSGFYLCAWSTGHNQPQHFGDGTRLSIL.

This clonotype was detected a few times. The chain uses TRBV7-9 and TRBJ2-1; 9 nucleotides agree with TRBD1. Germline CDR1 and CDR2: SEHNR and FQNEAQ (reference sequence). V lost 4 bases to trimming and J lost 8 bases; unmatched junction nucleotides: 0. The CDR3 is 12 residues long. CDR3 sequence: CASSWTGDEQFF. For the CDR3, the DNA is TGTGCCAGCAGCTGGACAGGGGATGAGCAGTTCTTC.

This clonotype was seen ten or more times. This chain links TRBV6-1 with TRBJ1-1; D is ambiguous. Between the trimmed V and J ends, which lost 7 bases and 5 bases, there was a span of 11 bases. Germline CDR1 and CDR2: MNHNS and SASEGT. The CDR3 spans 12 residues. CDR3 sequence reads: CASNAGGTEAFF. The DNA of the CDR3 is TGTGCCAGCAATGCTGGAGGTACTGAAGCTTTCTTT.

The chain has TRBV5-1 and TRBJ1-6; tentatively, D is TRBD1 (6 bases). V was pared by 4 bases and J by 10 bases, with 15 bases between. This CDR3 region has 14 residues. Germline V gives CDR1 SGHRS, CDR2 YFSETQ. The CDR3 DNA reads as TGCGCCAGCAGCCCGGCGGGGGCAGGATCACCCCTCCACTTT. It translates to CASSPAGAGSPLHF. The full variable domain, in which reference TRBV5-1 and TRBJ1-6 provide the parts outside the CDR3, is KAGVTQTPRYLIKTRGQQVTLSCSPISGHRSVSWYQQTPGQGLQFLFEYFSETQRNKGNFPGRFSGRQFSNSRSEMNVSTLELGDSALYLCASSPAGAGSPLHFGNGTRLTVT.

This clonotype was observed many times. The genes are TRBV6-2 or TRBV6-3 and TRBJ2-5; D ambiguous. The V gene's germline CDR1 is MNHEY and CDR2 SVGEGT. This CDR3 contains 13 residues. Trimming left V 4 bases short and J 1 base short, with 7 bases between. In DNA, the CDR3 is TGTGCCAGCAGTTTTTGGAGCCAAGAGACCCAGTACTTC. It translates to CASSFWSQETQYF.

This chain links TRBV20-1 with TRBJ2-1; 14 nucleotides agree with TRBD2. In germline, CDR1 is DFQATT, CDR2 SNEGSKA (reference sequence). Trimming at V came to 5 bases and at J to 4 bases, leaving 4 bases not matched to a gene. The CDR3 covers 15 residues. In nucleotides, the CDR3 is TGCAGTGCTGCGACTAGCGGGAGGGCTTACAATGAGCAGTTCTTC. Its translation: CSAATSGRAYNEQFF.

This chain joins TRBV20-1 and TRBJ1-2; 10 bases are shared with TRBD1. Germline V lookup: CDR1 DFQATT, CDR2 SNEGSKA (reference sequence). The trim removed 5 bases at V and 3 bases at J, leaving 9 bases unmatched. The CDR3 has 15 residues. CDR3 DNA: TGCAGTGCTCCGTCGACAGGGGGCGCCTACTATGGCTACACCTTC. Its protein is CSAPSTGGAYYGYTF.

Regarding this clonotype: Given a much more abundant clone one base away, this may be a read error. J is TRBJ2-1 and V is TRBV2; 7 bases map to TRBD1. The CDR3 length is 15 residues. Germline V gene lookup returns CDR1 SNHLY and CDR2 FYNNEI. CDR3 sequence: CAGRKPGGTYNEQFF. Written as DNA, the CDR3 is TGTGCCGGCAGAAAACCAGGGGGAACCTACAATGAGCAGTTCTTC.

This clonotype was detected only a few times. This chain joins TRBV2 and TRBJ2-4; 8 nucleotides align to TRBD1. J gave up 0 bases and V 5 bases, and 15 bases lay outside the gene matches. Germline values: CDR1 SNHLY, CDR2 FYNNEI. The CDR3 length is 19 residues. CDR3 loop: CASSQSPGTGSIAKNIQYF. The CDR3 DNA is TGTGCCAGCAGTCAGAGTCCCGGGACAGGTTCAATAGCCAAAAACATTCAGTACTTC.

V is TRBV5-1 and J is TRBJ1-1; D is unclear. Trimming shortened V by 3 bases and J by 4 bases, and 16 bases separated the two germline ends. Germline V CDR1 and CDR2: SGHRS, YFSETQ. CDR3 length: 15 amino acids. The CDR3 protein is CASSSILASGTEAFF. DNA for the CDR3: TGCGCCAGCAGCTCCATACTAGCCTCTGGCACTGAAGCTTTCTTT.

This clonotype came up a few times. The chain links TRBV6-5 to TRBJ2-7, with 9 nucleotides matching TRBD2. Germline trimming cut 0 bases from V and 13 bases from J; bases unmatched to any gene: 10. The CDR3 covers 14 residues. Germline V gene data show CDR1 as MNHEY and CDR2 as SVGAGI. This CDR3 is CASSYSGGRALAYF. The CDR3, as DNA: TGTGCCAGCAGTTACTCTGGCGGGAGGGCCCTCGCATACTTC.